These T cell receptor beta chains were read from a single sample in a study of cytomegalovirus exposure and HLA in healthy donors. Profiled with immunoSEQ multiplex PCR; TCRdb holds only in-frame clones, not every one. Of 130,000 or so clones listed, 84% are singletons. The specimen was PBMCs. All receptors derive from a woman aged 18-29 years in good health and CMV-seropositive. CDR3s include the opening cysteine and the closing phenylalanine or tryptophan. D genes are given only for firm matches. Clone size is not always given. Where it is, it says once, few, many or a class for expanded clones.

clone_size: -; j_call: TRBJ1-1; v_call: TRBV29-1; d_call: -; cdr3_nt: TGCAGCGGGAGGGTGACGAACACTGAAGCTTTCTTT; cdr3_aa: CSGRVTNTEAFF
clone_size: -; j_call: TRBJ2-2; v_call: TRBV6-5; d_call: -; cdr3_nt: TGTGCCAGCAGTGAGGCAGAAACCGGGGAGCTGTTTTTT; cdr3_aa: CASSEAETGELFF
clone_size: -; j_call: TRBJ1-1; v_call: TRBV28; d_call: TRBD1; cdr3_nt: TGTGCCAGCACCTCGGGACAGGGAGTAATTGGGACTGAAGCTTTCTTT; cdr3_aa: CASTSGQGVIGTEAFF
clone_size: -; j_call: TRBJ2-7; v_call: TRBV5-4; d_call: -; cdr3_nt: TGTGCCAGCAGCTTCGAAGGAGCTACCTACGAGCAGTACTTC; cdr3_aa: CASSFEGATYEQYF
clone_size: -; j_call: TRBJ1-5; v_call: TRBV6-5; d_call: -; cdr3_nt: TGTGCCAGCAGTTACACAGTCGGCCAGCCCCAGCATTTT; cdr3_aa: CASSYTVGQPQHF
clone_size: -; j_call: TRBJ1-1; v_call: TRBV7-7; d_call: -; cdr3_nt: TGTGCCAGCAGCTTAGACCGGGGCACTGAAGCTTTCTTT; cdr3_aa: CASSLDRGTEAFF
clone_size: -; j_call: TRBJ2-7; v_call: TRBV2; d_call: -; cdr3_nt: TGTGCCAGTTCTCCGGGGGAGAAGTCCTACGAGCAGTACTTC; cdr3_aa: CASSPGEKSYEQYF
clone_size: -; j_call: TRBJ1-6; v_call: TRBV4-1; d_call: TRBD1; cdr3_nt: TGCGCCAGCAGCCAAGTCGTCGGACAGGGGTCACCCCTCCACTTT; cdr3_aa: CASSQVVGQGSPLHF
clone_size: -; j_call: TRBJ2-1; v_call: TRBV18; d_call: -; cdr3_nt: TGTGCCAGCTCACCAAAGGATCGAGGAGCCATAAGAGACAATGAGCAGTTCTTC; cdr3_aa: CASSPKDRGAIRDNEQFF
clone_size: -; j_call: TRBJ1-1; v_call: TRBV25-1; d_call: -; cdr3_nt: TGTGCCAGCGCCCGGGGGGACGAAGCTTTCTTT; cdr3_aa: CASARGDEAFF
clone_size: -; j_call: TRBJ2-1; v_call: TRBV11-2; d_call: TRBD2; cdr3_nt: TGTGCCAGCAGCATACTAGCGGGGGGGACCAATGAGCAGTTCTTC; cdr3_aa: CASSILAGGTNEQFF
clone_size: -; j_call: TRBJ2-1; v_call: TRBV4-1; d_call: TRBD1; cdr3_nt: TGCGCCAGCAGCCAGCCGGGACAGGGGCATGAGCAGTTCTTC; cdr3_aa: CASSQPGQGHEQFF
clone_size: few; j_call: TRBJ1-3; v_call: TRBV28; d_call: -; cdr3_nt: TGTGCCAGCAGTTTATATCGCTACTTCTCTGGAAACACCATATATTTT; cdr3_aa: CASSLYRYFSGNTIYF
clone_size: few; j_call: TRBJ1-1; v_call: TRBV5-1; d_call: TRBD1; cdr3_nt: TGCGCCAGCAGCCTATCAGGGGGCTACACTGAAGCTTTCTTT; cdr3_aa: CASSLSGGYTEAFF
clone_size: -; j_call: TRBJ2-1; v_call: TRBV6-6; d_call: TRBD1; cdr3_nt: TGTGCCAGCAGTATAGACAGGGGCAGCAATGAGCAGTTCTTC; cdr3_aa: CASSIDRGSNEQFF